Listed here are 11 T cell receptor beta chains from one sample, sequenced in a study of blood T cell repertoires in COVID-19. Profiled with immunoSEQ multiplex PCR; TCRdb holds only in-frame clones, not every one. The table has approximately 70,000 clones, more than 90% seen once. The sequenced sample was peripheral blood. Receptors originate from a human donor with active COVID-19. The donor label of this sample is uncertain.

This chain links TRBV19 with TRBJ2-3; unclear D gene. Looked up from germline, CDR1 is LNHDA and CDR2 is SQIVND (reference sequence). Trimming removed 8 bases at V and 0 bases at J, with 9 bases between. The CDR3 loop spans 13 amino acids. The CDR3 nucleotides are TGTGCCAGTGCGCGCATAAGCACAGATACGCAGTATTTT. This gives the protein CASARISTDTQYF.

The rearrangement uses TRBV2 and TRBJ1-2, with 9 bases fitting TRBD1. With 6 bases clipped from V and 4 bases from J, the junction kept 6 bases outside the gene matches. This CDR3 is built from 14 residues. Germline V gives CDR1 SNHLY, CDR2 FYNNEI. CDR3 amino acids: CASRQTGGGYGYTF. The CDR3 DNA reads TGTGCCAGCAGGCAGACAGGGGGGGGCTATGGCTACACCTTC.

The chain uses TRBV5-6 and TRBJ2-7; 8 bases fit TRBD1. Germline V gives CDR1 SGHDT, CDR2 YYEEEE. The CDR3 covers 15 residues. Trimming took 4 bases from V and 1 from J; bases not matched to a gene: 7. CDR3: CASSRGTGLSYEQYF. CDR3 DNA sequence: TGTGCCAGCAGCAGAGGGACAGGCCTTTCCTACGAGCAGTACTTC.

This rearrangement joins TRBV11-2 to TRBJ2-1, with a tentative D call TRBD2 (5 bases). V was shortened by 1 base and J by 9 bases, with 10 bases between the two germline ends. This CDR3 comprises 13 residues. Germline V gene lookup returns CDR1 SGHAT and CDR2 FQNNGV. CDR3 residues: CASSLGWEIEQFF. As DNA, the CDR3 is TGTGCCAGCAGCTTAGGCTGGGAGATTGAGCAGTTCTTC.

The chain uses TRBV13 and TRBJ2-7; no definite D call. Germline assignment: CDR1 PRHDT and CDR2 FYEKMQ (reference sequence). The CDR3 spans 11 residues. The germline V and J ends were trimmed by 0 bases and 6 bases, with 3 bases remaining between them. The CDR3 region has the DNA TGTGCCAGCAGCTTAGGCGGCGAGCAGTACTTC. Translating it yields CASSLGGEQYF.

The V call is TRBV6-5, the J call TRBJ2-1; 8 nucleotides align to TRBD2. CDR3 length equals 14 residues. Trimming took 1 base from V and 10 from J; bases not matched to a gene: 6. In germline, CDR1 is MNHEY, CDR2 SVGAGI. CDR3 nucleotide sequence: TGTGCCAGCAGTTACTACGGGAGGGCATGGGAGCAGTTCTTC. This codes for CASSYYGRAWEQFF.

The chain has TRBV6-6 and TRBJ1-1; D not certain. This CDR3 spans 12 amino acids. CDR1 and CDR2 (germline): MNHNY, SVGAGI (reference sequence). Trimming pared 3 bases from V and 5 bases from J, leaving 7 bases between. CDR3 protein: CASSYGPTEAFF. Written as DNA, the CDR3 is TGTGCCAGCAGTTATGGGCCGACTGAAGCTTTCTTT.

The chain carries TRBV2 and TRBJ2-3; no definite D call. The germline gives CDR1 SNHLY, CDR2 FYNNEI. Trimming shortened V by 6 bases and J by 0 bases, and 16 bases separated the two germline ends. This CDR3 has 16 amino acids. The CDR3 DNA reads TGTGCCAGCAGCCTCCTCCTAACGACTAGCACAGATACGCAGTATTTT. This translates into CASSLLLTTSTDTQYF.

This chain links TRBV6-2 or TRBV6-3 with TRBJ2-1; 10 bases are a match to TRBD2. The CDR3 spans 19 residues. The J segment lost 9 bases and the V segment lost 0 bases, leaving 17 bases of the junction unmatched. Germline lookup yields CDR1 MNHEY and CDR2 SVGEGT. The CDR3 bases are TGTGCCAGCAGTTACTCGTCTCGGCCAGCGGGAGGGCGGGCGAGTGAGCAGTTCTTC. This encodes CASSYSSRPAGGRASEQFF.

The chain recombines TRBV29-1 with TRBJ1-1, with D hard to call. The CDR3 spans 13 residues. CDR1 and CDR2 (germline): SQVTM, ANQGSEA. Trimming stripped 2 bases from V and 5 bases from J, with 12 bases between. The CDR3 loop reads CSVEFGVGTEAFF. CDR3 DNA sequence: TGCAGCGTTGAATTCGGGGTGGGTACTGAAGCTTTCTTT.

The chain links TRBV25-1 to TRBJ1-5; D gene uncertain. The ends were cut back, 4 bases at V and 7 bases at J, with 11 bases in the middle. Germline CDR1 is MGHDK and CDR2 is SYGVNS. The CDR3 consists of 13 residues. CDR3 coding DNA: TGTGCCAGCAGTGGAGGAGTCGGACAGCCCCAGCATTTT. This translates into CASSGGVGQPQHF. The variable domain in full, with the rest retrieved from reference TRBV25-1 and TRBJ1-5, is EADIYQTPRYLVIGTGKKITLECSQTMGHDKMYWYQQDPGMELHLIHYSYGVNSTEKGDLSSESTVSRIRTEHFPLTLESARPSHTSQYLCASSGGVGQPQHFGDGTRLSIL.